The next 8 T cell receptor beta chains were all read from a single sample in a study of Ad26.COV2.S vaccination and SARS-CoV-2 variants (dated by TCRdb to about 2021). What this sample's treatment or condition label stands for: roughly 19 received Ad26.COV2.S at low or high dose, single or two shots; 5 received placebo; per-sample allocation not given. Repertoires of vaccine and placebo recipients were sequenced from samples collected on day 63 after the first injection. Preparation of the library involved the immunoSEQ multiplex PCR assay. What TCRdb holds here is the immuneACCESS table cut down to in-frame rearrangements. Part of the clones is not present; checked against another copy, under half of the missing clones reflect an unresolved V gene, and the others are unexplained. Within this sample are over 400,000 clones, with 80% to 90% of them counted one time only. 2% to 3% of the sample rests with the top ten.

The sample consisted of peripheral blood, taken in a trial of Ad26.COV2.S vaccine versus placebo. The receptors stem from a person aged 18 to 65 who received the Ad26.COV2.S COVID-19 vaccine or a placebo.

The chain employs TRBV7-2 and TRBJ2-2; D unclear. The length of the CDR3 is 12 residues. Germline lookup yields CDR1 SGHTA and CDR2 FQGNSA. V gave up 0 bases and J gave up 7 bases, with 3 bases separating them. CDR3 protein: CASSLAYGELFF. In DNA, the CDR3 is TGTGCCAGCAGCTTAGCTTACGGGGAGCTGTTTTTT.

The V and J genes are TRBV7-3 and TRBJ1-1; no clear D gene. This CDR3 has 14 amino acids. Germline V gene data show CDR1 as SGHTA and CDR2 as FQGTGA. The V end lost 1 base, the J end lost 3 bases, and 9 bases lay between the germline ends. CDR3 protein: CASSLIAGDTEAFF. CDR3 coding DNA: TGTGCCAGCAGCTTAATTGCAGGAGACACTGAAGCTTTCTTT.

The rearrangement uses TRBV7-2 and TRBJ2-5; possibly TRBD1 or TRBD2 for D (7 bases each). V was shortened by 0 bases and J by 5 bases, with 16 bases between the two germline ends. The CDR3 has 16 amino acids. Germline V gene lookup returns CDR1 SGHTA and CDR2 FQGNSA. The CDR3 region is CASSLAWEGAGETQYF. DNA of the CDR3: TGTGCCAGCAGCTTAGCGTGGGAGGGGGCAGGGGAGACCCAGTACTTC. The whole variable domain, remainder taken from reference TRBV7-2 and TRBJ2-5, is GAGVSQSPSNKVTEKGKDVELRCDPISGHTALYWYRQSLGQGLEFLIYFQGNSAPDKSGLPSDRFSAERTGGSVSTLTIQRTQQEDSAVYLCASSLAWEGAGETQYFGPGTRLLVL.

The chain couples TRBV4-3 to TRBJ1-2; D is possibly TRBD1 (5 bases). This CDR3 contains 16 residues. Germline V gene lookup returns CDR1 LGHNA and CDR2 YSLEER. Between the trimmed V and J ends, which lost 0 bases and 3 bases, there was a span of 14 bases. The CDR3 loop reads CASSQDWEGQYYGYTF. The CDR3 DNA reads TGCGCCAGCAGCCAAGATTGGGAGGGGCAGTACTATGGCTACACCTTC.

CDR3 DNA: TGCGCCAGCAGCTTTCCACTGGGGGTCCCCAATGAGCAGTTCTTC. This encodes CASSFPLGVPNEQFF. This chain joins TRBV5-1 and TRBJ2-1; TRBD1 or TRBD2 may be the D gene (5 bases each). V was pared by 2 bases and J by 6 bases, with 15 bases between. The germline V gene has CDR1 SGHRS and CDR2 YFSETQ. The CDR3 has 15 amino acids.

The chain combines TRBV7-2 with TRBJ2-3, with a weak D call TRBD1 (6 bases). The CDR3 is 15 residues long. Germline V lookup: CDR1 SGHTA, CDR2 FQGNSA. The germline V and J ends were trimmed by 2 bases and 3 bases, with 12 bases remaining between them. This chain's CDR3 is CASSLQGMGTDTQYF. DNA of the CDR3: TGTGCCAGCAGCTTACAGGGGATGGGGACAGATACGCAGTATTTT. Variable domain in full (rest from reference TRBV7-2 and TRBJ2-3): GAGVSQSPSNKVTEKGKDVELRCDPISGHTALYWYRQSLGQGLEFLIYFQGNSAPDKSGLPSDRFSAERTGGSVSTLTIQRTQQEDSAVYLCASSLQGMGTDTQYFGPGTRLTVL.

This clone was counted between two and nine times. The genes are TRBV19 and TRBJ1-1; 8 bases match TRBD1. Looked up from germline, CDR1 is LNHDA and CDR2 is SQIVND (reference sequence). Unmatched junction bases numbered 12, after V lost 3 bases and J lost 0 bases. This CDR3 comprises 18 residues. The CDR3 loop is CASSIGWTGRGMNTEAFF. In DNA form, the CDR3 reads TGTGCCAGTAGTATTGGGTGGACAGGGAGGGGAATGAACACTGAAGCTTTCTTT.

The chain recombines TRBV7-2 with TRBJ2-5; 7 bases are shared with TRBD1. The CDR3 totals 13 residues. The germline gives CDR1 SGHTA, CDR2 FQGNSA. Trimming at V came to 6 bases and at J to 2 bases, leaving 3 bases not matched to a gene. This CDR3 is CASRRGQQETQYF. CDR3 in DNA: TGTGCCAGCAGGAGGGGACAGCAAGAGACCCAGTACTTC.